These T cell receptor beta chains were read from a single sample in a study of beta chain features in type 1 diabetes. Using immunoSEQ multiplex PCR, the repertoire was profiled, and TCRdb retains in-frame clones only, with some absent. The table includes 600,000 to 700,000 clones, 9.5% to 15% detected once. The source material was naive CD4+ T cells from blood. The receptors were gathered from a young man with type 1 diabetes. Both conserved end residues are part of each CDR3.

J	V	CDR3
TRBJ2-7	TRBV9	CASSVDDLGGPNEQYF
TRBJ2-4	TRBV5-1	CASSLEVGRNIQYF
TRBJ2-1	TRBV9	CASSVAGGSSYNEQFF
TRBJ2-3	TRBV7-2	CASSLWAGDTQYF
TRBJ1-1	TRBV2	CASSGVAGNTEAFF
TRBJ1-2	TRBV11-2	CASSSFPQREGYGYTF
TRBJ2-7	TRBV11-2	CASSFPGQGVFEQYF
TRBJ1-2	TRBV29-1	CSVDLGTPYGYTF
TRBJ2-1	TRBV9	CASSAQTGLLPRNEQFF
TRBJ1-3	TRBV5-6	CASSLRSAASGNTIYF
TRBJ1-4	TRBV28	CASSFGSAGEKLFF
TRBJ2-1	TRBV19	CASSLEQGSEQFF
TRBJ2-1	TRBV7-9	CASSFRQVGGNEQFF